This T cell receptor beta chain was captured by sequencing in a study of cytomegalovirus exposure and HLA in healthy donors. Sequencing was performed with immunoSEQ multiplex PCR; in TCRdb, only in-frame clones are kept and a portion is missing. Among tens of thousands of clones listed, under 95% were seen once. Germline loops: CDR1 MNHNY, CDR2 SVGAGI (reference sequence). The V end lost 6 bases, the J end lost 2 bases, and 12 bases lay between the germline ends. The CDR3 contains 14 residues. As for this clone: The antigen is not known.

Study outcomes and limitations: Approximately 160 TCR beta chains were listed as cytomegalovirus-associated. Rarity characterized most TCR sequences, yet some public TCRs appeared in many donors. In vitro data verified a few CMV-associated chains as specific for CMV antigens.

The chain carries TRBV6-6 and TRBJ2-3, with D possibly being TRBD1 (5 bases). This TCR was sampled from a woman younger than 45 in good health and CMV-seropositive. Sequenced material: PBMCs. This CDR3 reads CASSQQGYTDTQYF. For the CDR3, the DNA is TGTGCCAGCAGCCAGCAGGGTTACACAGATACGCAGTATTTT.